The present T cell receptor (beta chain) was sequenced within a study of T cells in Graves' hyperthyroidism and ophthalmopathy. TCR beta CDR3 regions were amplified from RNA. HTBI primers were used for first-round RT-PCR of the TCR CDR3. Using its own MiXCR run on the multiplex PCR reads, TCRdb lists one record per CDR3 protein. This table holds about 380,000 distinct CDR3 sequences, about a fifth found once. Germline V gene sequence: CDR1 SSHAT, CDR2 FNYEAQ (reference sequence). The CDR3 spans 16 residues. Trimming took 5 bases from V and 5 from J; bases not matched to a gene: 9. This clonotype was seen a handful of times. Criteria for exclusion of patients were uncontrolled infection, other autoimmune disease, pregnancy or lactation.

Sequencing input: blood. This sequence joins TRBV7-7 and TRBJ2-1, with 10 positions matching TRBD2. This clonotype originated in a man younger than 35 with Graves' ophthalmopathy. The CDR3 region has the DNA TGTGCCAGCAGCCCAACGGGACTAGCGAGAAACAATGAGCAGTTCTTC. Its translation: CASSPTGLARNNEQFF.